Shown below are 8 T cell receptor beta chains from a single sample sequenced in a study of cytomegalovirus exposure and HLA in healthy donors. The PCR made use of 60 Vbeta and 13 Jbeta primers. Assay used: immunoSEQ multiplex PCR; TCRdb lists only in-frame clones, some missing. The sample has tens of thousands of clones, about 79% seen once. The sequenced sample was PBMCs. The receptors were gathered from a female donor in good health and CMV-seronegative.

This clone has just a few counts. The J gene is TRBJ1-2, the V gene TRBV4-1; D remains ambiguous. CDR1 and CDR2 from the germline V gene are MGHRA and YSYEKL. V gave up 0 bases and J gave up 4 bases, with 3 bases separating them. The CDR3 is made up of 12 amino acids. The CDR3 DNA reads TGCGCCAGCAGCCAAGACCGCTATGGCTACACCTTC. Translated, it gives CASSQDRYGYTF.

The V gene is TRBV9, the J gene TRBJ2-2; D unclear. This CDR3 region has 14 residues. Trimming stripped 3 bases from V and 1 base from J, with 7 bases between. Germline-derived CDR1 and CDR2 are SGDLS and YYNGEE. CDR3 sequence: CASSAPWNTGELFF. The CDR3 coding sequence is TGTGCCAGCAGCGCCCCGTGGAACACCGGGGAGCTGTTTTTT. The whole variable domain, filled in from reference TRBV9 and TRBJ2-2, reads DSGVTQTPKHLITATGQRVTLRCSPRSGDLSVYWYQQSLDQGLQFLIQYYNGEERAKGNILERFSAQQFPDLHSELNLSSLELGDSALYFCASSAPWNTGELFFGEGSRLTVL.

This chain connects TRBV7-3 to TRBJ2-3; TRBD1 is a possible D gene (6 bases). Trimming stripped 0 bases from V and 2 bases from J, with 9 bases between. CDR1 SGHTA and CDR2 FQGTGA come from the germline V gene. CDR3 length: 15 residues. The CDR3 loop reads CASSLTLGATDTQYF. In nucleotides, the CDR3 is TGTGCCAGCAGCTTAACTTTGGGGGCCACAGATACGCAGTATTTT.

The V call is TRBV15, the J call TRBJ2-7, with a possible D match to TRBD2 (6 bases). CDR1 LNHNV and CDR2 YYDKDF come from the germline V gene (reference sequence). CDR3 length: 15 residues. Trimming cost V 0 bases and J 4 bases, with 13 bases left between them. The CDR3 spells CATSRDNPGGYEQYF. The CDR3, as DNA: TGTGCCACCAGCAGAGATAACCCCGGAGGGTACGAGCAGTACTTC. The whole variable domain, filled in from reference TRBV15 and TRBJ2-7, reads DAMVIQNPRYQVTQFGKPVTLSCSQTLNHNVMYWYQQKSSQAPKLLFHYYDKDFNNEADTPDNFQSRRPNTSFCFLDIRSPGLGDTAMYLCATSRDNPGGYEQYFGPGTRLTVT.

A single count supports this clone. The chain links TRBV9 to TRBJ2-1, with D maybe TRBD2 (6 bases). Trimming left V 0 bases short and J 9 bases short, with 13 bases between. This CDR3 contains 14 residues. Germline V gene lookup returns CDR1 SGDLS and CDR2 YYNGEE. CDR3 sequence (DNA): TGTGCCAGCAGCGTAGCGGCTACTAGCACTGAGCAGTTCTTC. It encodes CASSVAATSTEQFF.

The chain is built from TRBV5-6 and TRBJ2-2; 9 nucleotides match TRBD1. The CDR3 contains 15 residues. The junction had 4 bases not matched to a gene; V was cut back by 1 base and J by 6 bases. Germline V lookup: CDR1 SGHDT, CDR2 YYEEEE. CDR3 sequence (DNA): TGTGCCAGCAGCTTGAGGGACAGGGTCGCCGGGGAGCTGTTTTTT. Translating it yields CASSLRDRVAGELFF.

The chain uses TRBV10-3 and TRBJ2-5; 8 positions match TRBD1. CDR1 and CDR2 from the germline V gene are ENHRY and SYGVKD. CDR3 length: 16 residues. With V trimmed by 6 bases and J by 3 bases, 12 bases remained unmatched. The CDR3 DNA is TGTGCCATCAGCCTCGCTGCGGGACAGGACGAAGAGACCCAGTACTTC. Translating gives CAISLAAGQDEETQYF.

CDR3 DNA: TGTGCCAGCAGCGTAGCTACTTGGGGGTCCGGGACTAGAGAGAACATTCAGTACTTC. Protein product: CASSVATWGSGTRENIQYF. The chain recombines TRBV9 with TRBJ2-4; 8 nucleotides match TRBD2. The length of the CDR3 is 19 residues. V was pared by 0 bases and J by 7 bases, with 18 bases of the junction left unmatched. The V gene's germline CDR1 is SGDLS and CDR2 YYNGEE. The full variable domain, with the rest looked up from reference TRBV9 and TRBJ2-4, is DSGVTQTPKHLITATGQRVTLRCSPRSGDLSVYWYQQSLDQGLQFLIQYYNGEERAKGNILERFSAQQFPDLHSELNLSSLELGDSALYFCASSVATWGSGTRENIQYFGAGTRLSVL.